This T cell receptor (beta chain) was found in a study of blood T cell repertoires in COVID-19. Study at large: COVID-19 samples collected from the United States, Italy and Spain covered acute and convalescent phases. From T cells, B-cell-depleted T cells, or PBMCs came the material, which was cDNA or gDNA.

There are 11 residues in the CDR3. The germline V gene has CDR1 GTSNPN and CDR2 SVGIG (reference sequence). The J segment lost 8 bases and the V segment lost 2 bases, leaving 1 base of the junction unmatched. In the original workflow: Nucleated cell counts were estimated from reference gene primer amplification. Clones were read by immunoSEQ multiplex PCR, and TCRdb kept only the in-frame ones, dropping some. The DNA was the basis for D and trimming; V, J and clone size are from that table. The profile covers more than 200,000 clones, with about 80% appearing a single time and 4% to 5.5% taken by the ten largest.

The rearrangement joins TRBV30 to TRBJ1-2; 8 bases line up with TRBD1. This clonotype originated in a man between 50 and 59 years old with active or convalescent COVID-19. Sequences were obtained from peripheral blood. CDR3 in amino acids: CAWSWTGGYTF. CDR3 bases: TGTGCCTGGAGTTGGACAGGGGGCTACACCTTC.